Presented here are 10 T cell receptor beta chains from one specimen sequenced in a study of neurological immune-mediated disorders. TCRdb recomputed calls from the 5' RACE reads with MiXCR, one row per CDR3 protein. The table includes about 70,000 distinct CDR3 sequences, approximately 5% detected once. The material sequenced was PBMCs. Every receptor here comes from a woman aged 70-85 years with multiple sclerosis.

This clonotype was seen at least ten times. J is TRBJ2-1 and V is TRBV29-1; TRBD2 agrees at 12 bases. The CDR3 has 18 residues. Germline V gives CDR1 SQVTM, CDR2 ANQGSEA. With 5 bases clipped from V and 0 bases from J, the junction kept 11 bases outside the gene matches. CDR3 in DNA: TGCAGCGTTTACAATGGGACTAGCGGGTGGAGCTCCTACAATGAGCAGTTCTTC. Translation: CSVYNGTSGWSSYNEQFF.

There are many counts of this clonotype. The chain has TRBV20-1 and TRBJ2-1; 11 nucleotides match TRBD2. With V trimmed by 6 bases and J by 8 bases, 30 bases remained unmatched. The CDR3 runs 21 residues. Germline V gene lookup returns CDR1 DFQATT and CDR2 SNEGSKA (reference sequence). CDR3 bases: TGCAGTGCCGCGGGGGGGCCGACTCTTACTCTAGCGGGAGGCAGAAGGTATGAGCAGTTCTTC. Its protein product is CSAAGGPTLTLAGGRRYEQFF.

This clonotype was observed many times. The chain couples TRBV20-1 to TRBJ2-1; the match to TRBD2 covers 9 bases. CDR1 and CDR2 (germline): DFQATT, SNEGSKA (reference sequence). This CDR3 is 15 amino acids long. V was clipped by 5 bases and J by 7 bases; unmatched bases: 12. The CDR3 here is CSAFPVGLASNEQFF. CDR3 sequence (DNA): TGCAGTGCTTTTCCCGTAGGACTAGCGAGTAATGAGCAGTTCTTC.

This chain joins TRBV6-2 or TRBV6-3 and TRBJ1-2; D ambiguous. CDR3 length: 15 amino acids. The V gene lost 2 bases and the J gene lost 4 bases, with 14 bases spanning the gap. CDR1 is MNHEY and CDR2 is SVGEGT in the germline V gene. CDR3 DNA: TGTGCCAGCAGTTACGAGGCGATTAGGCTCTATGGCTACACCTTC. Protein sequence: CASSYEAIRLYGYTF.

In regard to this clonotype: A much bigger clone sits one base away, suggesting this may be a read error. The chain combines TRBV7-2 with TRBJ2-1; D possibly corresponds to TRBD2 (6 bases). CDR3 length: 15 residues. Germline CDR1 and CDR2: SGHTA and FQGNSA. Trimming removed 5 bases from V and 9 bases from J, with 20 bases in between. The CDR3 loop is CASSIKTSEGLEQFF. CDR3 DNA: TGTGCCAGCAGCATTAAAACCTCGGAGGGTCTTGAGCAGTTCTTC.

In its sample, this clonotype was seen many times. V gene TRBV5-6 combines with J gene TRBJ1-1; D unclear. This CDR3 region has 13 residues. Germline CDR1 reads SGHDT; CDR2 reads YYEEEE. V lost 4 bases and J lost 6, with 13 bases in between. The CDR3 is CASSTRRFAEAFF. CDR3 sequence (DNA): TGTGCCAGCAGCACTAGGCGTTTCGCTGAAGCTTTCTTT.

This clonotype was observed many times. The rearrangement joins TRBV5-1 to TRBJ2-1; TRBD2 is a possible D gene (5 bases). Looked up from germline, CDR1 is SGHRS and CDR2 is YFSETQ. V shed 4 bases and J shed 6 bases, with 11 bases lying between them. The CDR3 runs 13 residues. The CDR3 bases are TGCGCCAGCAGCCCTTCGAGCGGCAATGAGCAGTTCTTC. Translated: CASSPSSGNEQFF.

This clonotype showed up many times. This chain connects TRBV5-1 to TRBJ2-7, with D tentatively TRBD1 or TRBD2 (5 bases each). The CDR3 loop spans 14 amino acids. Trimming shortened V by 5 bases and J by 0 bases, and 12 bases separated the two germline ends. Germline V gene lookup returns CDR1 SGHRS and CDR2 YFSETQ. The CDR3 is CASSPQGASYEQYF. The CDR3 DNA reads as TGCGCCAGCAGTCCCCAGGGAGCCTCCTACGAGCAGTACTTC. Using reference TRBV5-1 and TRBJ2-7 for the parts outside the CDR3, the full variable domain is KAGVTQTPRYLIKTRGQQVTLSCSPISGHRSVSWYQQTPGQGLQFLFEYFSETQRNKGNFPGRFSGRQFSNSRSEMNVSTLELGDSALYLCASSPQGASYEQYFGPGTRLTVT.

In this sample, this clonotype turned up many times. This chain joins TRBV12-3 or TRBV12-4 and TRBJ2-1; 8 nucleotides match TRBD2. V shed 4 bases, J shed 2 bases, and the junction held 10 bases outside the gene matches. The CDR3 runs to 17 residues. The CDR3 DNA is TGTGCCAGCAGTTCCCTGGGGTATAGCGGGGCCTACAATGAGCAGTTCTTC. Its protein product is CASSSLGYSGAYNEQFF.

This clonotype was seen many times. The rearrangement joins TRBV27 to TRBJ1-4, with 10 bases identical to TRBD1. The V segment lost 8 bases and the J segment 7 bases; nucleotides outside the gene matches: 4. The CDR3 is 13 amino acids. Germline V lookup: CDR1 MNHEY, CDR2 SMNVEV (reference sequence). CDR3 sequence reads: CASSRDRGEKLFF. CDR3 DNA: TGTGCCAGCTCCCGGGACAGGGGTGAAAAACTGTTTTTT.